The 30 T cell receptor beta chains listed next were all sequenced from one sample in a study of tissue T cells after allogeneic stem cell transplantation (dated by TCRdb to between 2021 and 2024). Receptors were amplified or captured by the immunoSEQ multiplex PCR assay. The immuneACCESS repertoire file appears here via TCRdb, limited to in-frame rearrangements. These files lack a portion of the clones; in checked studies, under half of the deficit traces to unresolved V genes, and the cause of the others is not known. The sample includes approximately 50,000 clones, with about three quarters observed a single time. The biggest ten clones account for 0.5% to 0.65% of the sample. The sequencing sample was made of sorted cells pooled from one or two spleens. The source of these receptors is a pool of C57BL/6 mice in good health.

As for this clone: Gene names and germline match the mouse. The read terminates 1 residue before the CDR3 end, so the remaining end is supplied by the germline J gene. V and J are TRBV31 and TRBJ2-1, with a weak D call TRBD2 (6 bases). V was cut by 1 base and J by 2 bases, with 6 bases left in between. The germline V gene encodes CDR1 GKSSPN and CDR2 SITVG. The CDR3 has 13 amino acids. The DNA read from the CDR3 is TGTGCCTGGAGTCGGGGGGACTATGCTGAGCAGTTC. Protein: CAWSRGDYAEQF. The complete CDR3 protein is CAWSRGDYAEQFF.

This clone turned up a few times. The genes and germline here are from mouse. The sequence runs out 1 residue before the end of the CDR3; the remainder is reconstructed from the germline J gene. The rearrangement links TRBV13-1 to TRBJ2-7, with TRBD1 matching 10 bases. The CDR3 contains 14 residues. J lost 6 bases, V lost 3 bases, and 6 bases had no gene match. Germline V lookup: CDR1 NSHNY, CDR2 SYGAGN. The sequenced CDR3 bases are TGTGCCAGCAGTGTCCGGGACAGGGGATCTGAACAGTAC. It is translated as CASSVRDRGSEQY. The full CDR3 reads CASSVRDRGSEQYF.

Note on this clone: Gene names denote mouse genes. The sequenced part of the CDR3 DNA is TGTGCCTGGAGTAGACTGGGGGCCTATGAACAGTAC. Protein product: CAWSRLGAYEQY. The complete CDR3 reads CAWSRLGAYEQYF. The chain recombines TRBV31 with TRBJ2-7; 9 positions agree with TRBD2. With the read ending 1 residue before the CDR3 end, the germline J gene is used to fill in that end. The V and J ends lost 2 bases and 2 bases, in that order; junction bases with no gene match: 1. CDR3 size: 13 residues. Germline CDR1 reads GKSSPN; CDR2 reads SITVG.

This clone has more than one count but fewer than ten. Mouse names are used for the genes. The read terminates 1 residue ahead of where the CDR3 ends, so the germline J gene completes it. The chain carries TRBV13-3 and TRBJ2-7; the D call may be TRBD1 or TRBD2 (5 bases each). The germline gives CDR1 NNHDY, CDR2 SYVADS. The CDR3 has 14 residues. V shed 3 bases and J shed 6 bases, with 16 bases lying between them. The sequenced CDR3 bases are TGTGCCAGCAGTGCCCGGGACCCAAGGGGTGAACAGTAC. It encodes CASSARDPRGEQY. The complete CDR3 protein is CASSARDPRGEQYF.

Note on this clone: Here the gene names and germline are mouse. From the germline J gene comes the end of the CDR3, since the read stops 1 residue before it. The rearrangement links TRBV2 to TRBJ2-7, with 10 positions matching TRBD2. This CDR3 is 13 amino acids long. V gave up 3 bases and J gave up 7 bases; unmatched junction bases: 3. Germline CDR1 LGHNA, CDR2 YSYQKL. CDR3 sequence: CASSQGLGREQYF. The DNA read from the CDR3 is TGTGCCAGCAGCCAGGGACTGGGGAGGGAACAGTAC.

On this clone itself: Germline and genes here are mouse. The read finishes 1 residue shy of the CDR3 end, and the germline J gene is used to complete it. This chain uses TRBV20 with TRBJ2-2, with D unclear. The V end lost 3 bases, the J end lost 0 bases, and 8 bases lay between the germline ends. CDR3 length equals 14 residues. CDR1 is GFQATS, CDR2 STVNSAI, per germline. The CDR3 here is CGARRAANTGQLYF. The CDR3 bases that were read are TGTGGTGCTAGACGGGCAGCAAACACCGGGCAGCTCTAC.

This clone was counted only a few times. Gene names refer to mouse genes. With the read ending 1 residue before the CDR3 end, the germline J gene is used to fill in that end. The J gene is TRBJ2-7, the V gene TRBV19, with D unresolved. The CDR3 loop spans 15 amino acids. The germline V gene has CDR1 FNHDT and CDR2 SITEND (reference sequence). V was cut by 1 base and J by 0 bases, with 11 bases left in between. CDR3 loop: CASSIRQASSYEQYF. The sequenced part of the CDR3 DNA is TGTGCCAGCAGTATAAGGCAGGCGAGCTCCTATGAACAGTAC.

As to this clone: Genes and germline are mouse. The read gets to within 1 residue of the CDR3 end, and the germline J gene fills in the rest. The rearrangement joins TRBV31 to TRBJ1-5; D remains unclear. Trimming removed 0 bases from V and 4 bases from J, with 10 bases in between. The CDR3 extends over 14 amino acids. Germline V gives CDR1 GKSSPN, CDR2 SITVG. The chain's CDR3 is CAWSLRSGNQAPLF. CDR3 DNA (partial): TGTGCCTGGAGTCTCCGGAGCGGGAACCAGGCTCCGCTT.

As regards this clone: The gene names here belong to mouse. The DNA read from the CDR3 is TGTGGTGCTACCCGACTGGGGGTCTATGAACAGTAC. Translating gives CGATRLGVYEQY. The entire CDR3 protein reads CGATRLGVYEQYF. This chain uses TRBV20 with TRBJ2-7, with 9 bases identical to TRBD2. The read ends 1 residue shy of where the CDR3 ends; the end is completed using the germline J gene. Trimming removed 4 bases from V and 3 bases from J; junction bases left unmatched: 4. Germline CDR1 reads GFQATS; CDR2 reads STVNSAI. The CDR3 length is 13 residues. Looking up the rest from reference TRBV20 and TRBJ2-7 gives the full variable domain: GALVYQYPRRTICKSGTSMRMECQAVGFQATSVAWYRQSPQKTFELIALSTVNSAIKYEQNFTQEKFPISHPNLSFSSMTVLNAYLEDRGLYLCGATRLGVYEQYFGPGTRLTVL.

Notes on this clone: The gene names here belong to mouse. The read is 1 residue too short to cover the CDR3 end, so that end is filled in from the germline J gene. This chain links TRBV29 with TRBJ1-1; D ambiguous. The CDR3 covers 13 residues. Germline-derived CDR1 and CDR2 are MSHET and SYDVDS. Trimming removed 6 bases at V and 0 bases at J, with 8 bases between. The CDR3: CASRSQANTEVFF. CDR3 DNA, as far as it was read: TGTGCTAGCAGATCTCAGGCAAACACAGAAGTCTTC.

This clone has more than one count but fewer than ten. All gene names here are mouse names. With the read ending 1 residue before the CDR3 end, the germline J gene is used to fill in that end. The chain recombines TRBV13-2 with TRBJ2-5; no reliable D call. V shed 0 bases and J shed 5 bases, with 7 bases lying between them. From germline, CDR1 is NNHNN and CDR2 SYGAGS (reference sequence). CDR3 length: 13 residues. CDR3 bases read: TGTGCCAGCGGTGATGGTCTGAGAGACACCCAGTAC. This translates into CASGDGLRDTQY. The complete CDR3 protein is CASGDGLRDTQYF.

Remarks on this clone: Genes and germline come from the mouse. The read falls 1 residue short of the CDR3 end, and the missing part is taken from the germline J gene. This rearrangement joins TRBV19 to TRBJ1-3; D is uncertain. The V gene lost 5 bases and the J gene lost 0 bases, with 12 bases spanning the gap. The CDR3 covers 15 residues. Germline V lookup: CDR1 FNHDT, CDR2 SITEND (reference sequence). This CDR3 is CASSPGFNSGNTLYF. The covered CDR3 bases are TGTGCCAGCAGCCCGGGATTTAATTCTGGAAATACGCTCTAT.

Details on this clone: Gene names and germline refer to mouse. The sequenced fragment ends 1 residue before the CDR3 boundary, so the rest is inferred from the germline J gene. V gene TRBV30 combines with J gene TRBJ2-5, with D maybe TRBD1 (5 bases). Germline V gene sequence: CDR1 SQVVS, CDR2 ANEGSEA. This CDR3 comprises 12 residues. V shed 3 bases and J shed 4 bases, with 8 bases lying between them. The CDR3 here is CSSRPTEDTQYF. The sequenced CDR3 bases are TGTAGTTCTAGGCCGACAGAAGACACCCAGTAC.

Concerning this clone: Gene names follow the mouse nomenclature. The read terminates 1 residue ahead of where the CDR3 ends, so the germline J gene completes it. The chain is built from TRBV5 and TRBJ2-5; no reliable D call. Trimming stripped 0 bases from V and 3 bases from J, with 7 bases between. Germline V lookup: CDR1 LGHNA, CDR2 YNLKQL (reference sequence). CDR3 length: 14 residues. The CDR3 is CASSQEGSQDTQYF. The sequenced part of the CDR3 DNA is TGTGCCAGCAGCCAAGAAGGCAGTCAAGACACCCAGTAC.

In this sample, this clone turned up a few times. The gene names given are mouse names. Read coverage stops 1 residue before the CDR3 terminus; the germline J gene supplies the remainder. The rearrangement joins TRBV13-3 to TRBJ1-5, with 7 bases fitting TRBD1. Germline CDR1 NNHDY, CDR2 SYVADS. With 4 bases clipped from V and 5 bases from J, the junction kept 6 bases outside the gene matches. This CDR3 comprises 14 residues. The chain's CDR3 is CASSYRGRDQAPLF. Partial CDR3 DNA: TGTGCCAGCAGTTACAGGGGAAGAGACCAGGCTCCGCTT. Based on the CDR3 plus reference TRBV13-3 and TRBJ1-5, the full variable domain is EAAVTQSPRSKVAVTGGKVTLSCHQTNNHDYMYWYRQDTGHGLRLIHYSYVADSTEKGDIPDGYKASRPSQENFSLILELASLSQTAVYFCASSYRGRDQAPLFGEGTRLSVL.

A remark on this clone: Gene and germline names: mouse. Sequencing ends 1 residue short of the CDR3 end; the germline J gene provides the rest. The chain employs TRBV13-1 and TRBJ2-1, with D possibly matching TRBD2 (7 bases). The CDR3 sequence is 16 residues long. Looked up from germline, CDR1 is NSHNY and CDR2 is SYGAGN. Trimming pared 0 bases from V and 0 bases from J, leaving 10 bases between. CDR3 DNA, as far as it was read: TGTGCCAGCAGTGATGGGGGGGCGTATAACTATGCTGAGCAGTTC. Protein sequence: CASSDGGAYNYAEQF. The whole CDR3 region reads CASSDGGAYNYAEQFF.

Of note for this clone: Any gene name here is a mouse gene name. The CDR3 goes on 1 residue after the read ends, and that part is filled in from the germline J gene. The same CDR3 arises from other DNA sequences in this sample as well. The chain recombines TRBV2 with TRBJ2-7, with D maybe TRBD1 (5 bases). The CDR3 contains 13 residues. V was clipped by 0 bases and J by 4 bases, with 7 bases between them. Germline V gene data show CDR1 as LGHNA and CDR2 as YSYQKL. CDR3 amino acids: CASSQDRQYEQYF. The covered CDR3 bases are TGTGCCAGCAGCCAAGATCGACAGTATGAACAGTAC.

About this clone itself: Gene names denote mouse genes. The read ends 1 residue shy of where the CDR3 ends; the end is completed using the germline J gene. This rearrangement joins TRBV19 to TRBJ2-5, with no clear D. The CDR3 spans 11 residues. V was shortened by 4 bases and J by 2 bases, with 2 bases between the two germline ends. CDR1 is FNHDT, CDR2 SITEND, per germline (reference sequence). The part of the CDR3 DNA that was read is TGTGCCAGCAGTTCCCAAGACACCCAGTAC. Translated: CASSSQDTQY. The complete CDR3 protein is CASSSQDTQYF. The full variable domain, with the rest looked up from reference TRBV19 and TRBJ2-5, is GGIITQTPKFLIGQEGQKLTLKCQQNFNHDTMYWYRQDSGKGLRLIYYSITENDLQKGDLSEGYDASREKKSSFSLTVTSAQKNEMAVFLCASSSQDTQYFGPGTRLLVL.

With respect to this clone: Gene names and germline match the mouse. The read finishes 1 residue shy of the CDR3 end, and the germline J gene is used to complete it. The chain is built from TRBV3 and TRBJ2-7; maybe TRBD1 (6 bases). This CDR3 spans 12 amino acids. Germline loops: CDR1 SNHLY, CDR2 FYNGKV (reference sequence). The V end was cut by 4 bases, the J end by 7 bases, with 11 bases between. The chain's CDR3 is CASSSQGGEQYF. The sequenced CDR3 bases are TGTGCCAGCAGCTCACAGGGAGGAGAACAGTAC.

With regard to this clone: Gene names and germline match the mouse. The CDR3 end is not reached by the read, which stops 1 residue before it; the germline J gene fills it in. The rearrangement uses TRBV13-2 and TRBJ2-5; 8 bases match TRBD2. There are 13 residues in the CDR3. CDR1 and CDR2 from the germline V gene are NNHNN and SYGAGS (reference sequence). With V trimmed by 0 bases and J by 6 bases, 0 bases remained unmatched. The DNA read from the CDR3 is TGTGCCAGCGGTGATGTGGGGGGGGACACCCAGTAC. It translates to CASGDVGGDTQY. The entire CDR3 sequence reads CASGDVGGDTQYF.

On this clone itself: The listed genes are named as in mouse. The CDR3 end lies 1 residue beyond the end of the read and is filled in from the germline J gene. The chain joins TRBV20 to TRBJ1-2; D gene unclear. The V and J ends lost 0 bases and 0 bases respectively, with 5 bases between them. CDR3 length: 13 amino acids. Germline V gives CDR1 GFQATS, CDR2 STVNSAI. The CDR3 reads CGARDTSNSDYTF. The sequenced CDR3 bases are TGTGGTGCTAGGGACACCTCAAACTCCGACTACACC.

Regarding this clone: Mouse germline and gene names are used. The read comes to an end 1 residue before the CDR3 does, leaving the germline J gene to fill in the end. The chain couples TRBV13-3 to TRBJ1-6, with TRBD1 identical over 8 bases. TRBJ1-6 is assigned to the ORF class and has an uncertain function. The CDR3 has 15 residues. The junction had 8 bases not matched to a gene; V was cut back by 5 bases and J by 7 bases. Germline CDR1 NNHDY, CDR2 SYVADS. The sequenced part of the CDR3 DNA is TGTGCCAGCAGAAGGACAGGGCTCTTGAATTCGCCCCTCTAC. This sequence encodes CASRRTGLLNSPLY. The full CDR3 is CASRRTGLLNSPLYF.

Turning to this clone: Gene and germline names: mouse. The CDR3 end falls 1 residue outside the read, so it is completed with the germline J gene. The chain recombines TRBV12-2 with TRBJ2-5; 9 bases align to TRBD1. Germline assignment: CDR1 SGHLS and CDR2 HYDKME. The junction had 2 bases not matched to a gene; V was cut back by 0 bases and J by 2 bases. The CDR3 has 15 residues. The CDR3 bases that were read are TGTGCCAGCTCTCTCGACAGGGGGGGCCAAGACACCCAGTAC. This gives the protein CASSLDRGGQDTQY. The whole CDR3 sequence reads CASSLDRGGQDTQYF.

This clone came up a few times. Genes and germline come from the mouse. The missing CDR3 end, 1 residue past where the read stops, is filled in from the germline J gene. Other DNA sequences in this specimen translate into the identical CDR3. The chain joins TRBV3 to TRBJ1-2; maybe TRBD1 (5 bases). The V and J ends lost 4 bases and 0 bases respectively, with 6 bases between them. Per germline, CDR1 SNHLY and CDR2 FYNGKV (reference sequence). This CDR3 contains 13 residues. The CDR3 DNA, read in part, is TGTGCCAGCAGCTCGACAGCAAACTCCGACTACACC. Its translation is CASSSTANSDYT. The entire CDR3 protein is CASSSTANSDYTF.

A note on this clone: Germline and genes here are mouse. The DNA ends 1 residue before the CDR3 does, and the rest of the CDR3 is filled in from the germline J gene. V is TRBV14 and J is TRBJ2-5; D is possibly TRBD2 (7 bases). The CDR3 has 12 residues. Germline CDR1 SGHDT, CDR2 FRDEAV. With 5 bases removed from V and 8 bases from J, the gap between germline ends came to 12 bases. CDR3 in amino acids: CASSWGRVTQYF. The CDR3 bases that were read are TGTGCCAGCAGCTGGGGGCGCGTCACCCAGTAC.

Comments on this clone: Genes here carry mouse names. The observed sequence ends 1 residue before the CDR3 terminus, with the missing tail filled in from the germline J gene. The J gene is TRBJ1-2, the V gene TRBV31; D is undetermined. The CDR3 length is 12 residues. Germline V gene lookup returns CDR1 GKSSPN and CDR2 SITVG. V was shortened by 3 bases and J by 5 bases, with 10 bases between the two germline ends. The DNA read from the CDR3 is TGTGCCTGGAGCCCTGGGGAATCCGACTACACC. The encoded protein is CAWSPGESDYT. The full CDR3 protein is CAWSPGESDYTF.

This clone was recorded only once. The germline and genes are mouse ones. This CDR3 is CASSGAGGVQDTQYF. The part of the CDR3 DNA that was read is TGTGCCAGCAGTGGGGCAGGGGGGGTCCAAGACACCCAGTAC. This sequence joins TRBV13-1 and TRBJ2-5; D could derive from TRBD1 or TRBD2 (7 bases each). The missing CDR3 end, 1 residue past where the read stops, is filled in from the germline J gene. Germline CDR1 and CDR2: NSHNY and SYGAGN. With 3 bases removed from V and 2 bases from J, the gap between germline ends came to 13 bases. The length of the CDR3 is 15 residues.

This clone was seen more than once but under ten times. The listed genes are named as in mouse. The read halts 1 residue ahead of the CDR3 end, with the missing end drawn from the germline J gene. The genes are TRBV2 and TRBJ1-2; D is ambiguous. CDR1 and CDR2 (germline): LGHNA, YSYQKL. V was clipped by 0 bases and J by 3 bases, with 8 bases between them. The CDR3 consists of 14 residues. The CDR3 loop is CASSQDLRYSDYTF. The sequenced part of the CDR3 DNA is TGTGCCAGCAGCCAAGATCTGAGGTACTCCGACTACACC.

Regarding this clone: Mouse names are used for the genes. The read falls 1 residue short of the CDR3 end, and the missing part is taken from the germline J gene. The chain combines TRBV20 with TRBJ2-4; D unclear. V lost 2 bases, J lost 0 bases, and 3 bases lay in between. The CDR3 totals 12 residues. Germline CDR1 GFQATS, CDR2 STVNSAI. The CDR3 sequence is CGARTSQNTLYF. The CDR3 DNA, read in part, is TGTGGTGCTAGGACTAGTCAAAACACCTTGTAC. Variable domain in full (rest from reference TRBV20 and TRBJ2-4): GALVYQYPRRTICKSGTSMRMECQAVGFQATSVAWYRQSPQKTFELIALSTVNSAIKYEQNFTQEKFPISHPNLSFSSMTVLNAYLEDRGLYLCGARTSQNTLYFGAGTRLSVL.

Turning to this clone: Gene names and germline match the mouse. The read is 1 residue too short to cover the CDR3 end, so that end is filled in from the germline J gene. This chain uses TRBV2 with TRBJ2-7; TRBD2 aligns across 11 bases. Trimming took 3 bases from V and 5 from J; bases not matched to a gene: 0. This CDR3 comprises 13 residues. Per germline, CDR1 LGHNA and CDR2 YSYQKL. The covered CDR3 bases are TGTGCCAGCAGCCAGACTGGGGGGGATGAACAGTAC. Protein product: CASSQTGGDEQY. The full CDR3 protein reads CASSQTGGDEQYF.